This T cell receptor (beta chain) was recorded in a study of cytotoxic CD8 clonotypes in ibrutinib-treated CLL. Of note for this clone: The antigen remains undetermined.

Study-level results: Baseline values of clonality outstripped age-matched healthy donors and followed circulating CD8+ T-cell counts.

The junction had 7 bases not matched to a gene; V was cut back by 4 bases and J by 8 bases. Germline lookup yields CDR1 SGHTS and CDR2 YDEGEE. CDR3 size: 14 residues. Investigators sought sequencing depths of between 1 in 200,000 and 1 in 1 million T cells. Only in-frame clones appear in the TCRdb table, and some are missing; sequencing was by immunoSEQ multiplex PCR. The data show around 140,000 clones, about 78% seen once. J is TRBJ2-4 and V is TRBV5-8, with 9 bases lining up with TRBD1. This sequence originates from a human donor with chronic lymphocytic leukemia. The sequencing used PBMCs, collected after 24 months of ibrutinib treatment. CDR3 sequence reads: CASSPGQGVDIQYF. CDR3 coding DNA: TGTGCCAGCAGCCCGGGACAGGGCGTCGACATTCAGTACTTC.